The 11 T cell receptor beta chains listed next were all sequenced from one sample in a study of blood T cell repertoires in COVID-19. Using immunoSEQ multiplex PCR, the repertoire was profiled, and TCRdb retains in-frame clones only, with some absent. The table includes about 130,000 clones, 85% to 90% detected once. Sequencing was carried out using peripheral blood. These receptor sequences come from a man between 45 and 60 years old with active COVID-19.

The J gene is TRBJ2-7, the V gene TRBV2, with D maybe TRBD2 (6 bases). Germline CDR1 SNHLY, CDR2 FYNNEI. V lost 3 bases and J 2 bases, leaving 17 bases between the germline ends. This CDR3 is 16 amino acids long. This chain's CDR3 is CASSDGRGRGAYEQYF. CDR3 DNA: TGTGCCAGCAGTGACGGGAGAGGAAGGGGTGCCTACGAGCAGTACTTC.

A single count supports this clone. The J gene is TRBJ2-3, the V gene TRBV3-1 (or the pseudogene TRBV3-2); D call uncertain. Trimming removed 0 bases at V and 8 bases at J, with 9 bases between. The CDR3 consists of 13 residues. Germline CDR1 is LGHDT and CDR2 is YNNKEL (reference sequence). DNA for the CDR3: TGTGCCAGCAGCCAAGATTGGCTAGGTACGCAGTATTTT. Its translation is CASSQDWLGTQYF.

This sequence joins TRBV9 and TRBJ1-2; D is ambiguous. Per the germline V gene, CDR1 is SGDLS and CDR2 is YYNGEE. This CDR3 contains 13 residues. Trimming took 3 bases from V and 9 from J, leaving 15 bases between them. The CDR3 here is CASSAPGSTSYTF. The CDR3 nucleotides are TGTGCCAGCAGCGCGCCGGGTTCGACGAGCTACACCTTC.

The rearrangement links TRBV6-5 to TRBJ1-6, with D possibly being TRBD1 (6 bases). The CDR3 consists of 13 residues. CDR1 and CDR2 from the germline V gene are MNHEY and SVGAGI. The V and J ends lost 7 bases and 9 bases respectively, with 13 bases between them. The CDR3 sequence is CASTGEGSSPLHF. The DNA of the CDR3 is TGTGCCAGCACAGGGGAGGGAAGTTCACCCCTCCACTTT.

The chain has TRBV6-5 and TRBJ2-7; TRBD2 aligns across 9 bases. Germline CDR1 MNHEY, CDR2 SVGAGI. The CDR3 loop spans 15 amino acids. The junction had 8 bases not matched to a gene; V was cut back by 2 bases and J by 6 bases. The CDR3 DNA is TGTGCCAGCAGTTACCAGTCTAGCGGGGTGAGCGAGCAGTACTTC. Translated: CASSYQSSGVSEQYF.

This clone turned up a few times. The gene calls are TRBV7-9 and TRBJ1-3; D gene ambiguous. V shed 5 bases and J shed 0 bases, with 23 bases lying between them. CDR3 length: 19 residues. Germline CDR1 is SEHNR and CDR2 is FQNEAQ (reference sequence). The CDR3 sequence: CASSPTSHIGYNSGNTIYF. CDR3 DNA: TGTGCCAGCAGCCCGACTAGTCATATAGGGTATAACTCTGGAAACACCATATATTTT.

This chain connects TRBV6-5 to TRBJ2-7; 10 positions agree with TRBD1. V shed 5 bases and J 2 bases; nucleotides not matched to a gene: 3. Germline V gives CDR1 MNHEY, CDR2 SVGAGI. The CDR3 contains 14 residues. CDR3 nucleotides: TGTGCCAGCAGTACGGGACAGGGGCCCTACGAGCAGTACTTC. This sequence encodes CASSTGQGPYEQYF.

The chain recombines TRBV4-1 with TRBJ1-1; possibly TRBD1 for D (5 bases). V shed 0 bases and J shed 5 bases, with 19 bases lying between them. Germline CDR1 and CDR2: MGHRA and YSYEKL. CDR3 size: 17 residues. CDR3 in DNA: TGCGCCAGCAGCCAAGATGGGCTAGGGGCCGCGAAAACTGAAGCTTTCTTT. Translation: CASSQDGLGAAKTEAFF.

The chain couples TRBV12-3 or TRBV12-4 to TRBJ2-3, with 7 bases fitting TRBD2. CDR3 length equals 11 residues. The trim removed 1 base at V and 12 bases at J, leaving 1 base unmatched. This chain's CDR3 is CASSLGGLQYF. The CDR3 DNA reads as TGTGCCAGCAGTTTAGGGGGACTACAGTATTTT.

The genes are TRBV7-2 and TRBJ1-2; possibly TRBD1 for D (6 bases). The CDR3 totals 18 residues. Germline lookup yields CDR1 SGHTA and CDR2 FQGNSA. V was shortened by 2 bases and J by 2 bases, with 21 bases between the two germline ends. CDR3 nucleotide sequence: TGTGCCAGCAGCTTAAGGGAATCGGTCGGCAGGGGAAACTATGGCTACACCTTC. It codes for CASSLRESVGRGNYGYTF.

This clone was seen a single time. V is TRBV7-9 and J is TRBJ1-4; possible D gene TRBD1, 5 bases. With 5 bases removed from V and 8 bases from J, the gap between germline ends came to 15 bases. Germline-derived CDR1 and CDR2 are SEHNR and FQNEAQ (reference sequence). The CDR3 runs to 14 residues. CDR3 DNA: TGTGCCAGCAGCGGTCAGGGTTGGGCCGAAAAACTGTTTTTT. It specifies CASSGQGWAEKLFF.